This T cell receptor (beta chain) was identified in a study of human T cells and chemical hapten exposure (dated by TCRdb to about 2021). A note on the overall study: For sensitization, 2% DPC in acetone was applied to a roughly 2 cm by roughly 2 cm area of upper inner arm skin. Throughout the study period of 20 to 30 weeks, patients also received therapeutic DPC doses to the scalp every week. Patch tests used Finn chambers with 0.01% DPC on the upper back, scored after 6 days by International Contact Dermatitis Research Group standards. The patient cohort, mostly female, included alopecia areata with under or over 50% scalp involvement, alopecia totalis and alopecia universalis. Libraries were pooled for sequencing, and per-sample TCR yields varied mainly because of small differences in library volumes within the pool. In alopecia patients, the study followed how the peripheral blood TCR repertoire changed in vivo over primary and secondary sensitization to diphenylcyclopropenone (DPC), a hapten. Blood was sampled from patients pre-sensitization (week 0) and at 2, 6 and about 24 weeks after DPC sensitization. Around 30 alopecia patients provided blood for TCR sequencing at one to four time points (pre-sensitization, 2, 6 and 24 weeks).

The full study reports these points: After repeated subsampling, the strength of the expansion versus patch-test correlation and the threshold at which it became significant changed. DPC sensitization did not change how many TCRs were above 1 in 1000 frequency, and no evidence was found of alterations in global repertoire structure. Alopecia, a presumed autoimmune disease, was present in all patients, so the immune response of the patients might differ from that of healthy individuals. A positive correlation was found between the number of PT1 expanded TCRs and patch test score, with significance reached at thresholds 8, 16 and 32 but not 4. Significantly more large CDR3 similarity clusters were formed by expanded TCRs than by pre-sensitization or healthy control sets, consistent with antigen-driven responses.

The protocol used for the library was RACE. The sequencer was a NextSeq 500. Library preparation attached unique molecular identifiers to individual cDNA molecules for quantitative, reproducible TCR counting. For every blood RNA sample, sequencing covered both the TCR alpha and TCR beta chains. On the study's bioinformatics: A median of about 87,000 TCRs per sample was observed, with a range of about 23,224 to 690,600. V, J and CDR3 annotation of the TCR reads was carried out using the Decombinator software suite. For the PS versus PT1 abundance plots, all samples were subsampled to the same number of TCRs (28,000). Expanded TCRs were defined as absent before sensitization and observed at least eight times at the 2-week time point. TCRdb ran its own pipeline on the public reads, namely fastp trimming at Q25 and MiXCR clone calling, and kept in-frame beta chains. Every entry covers one CDR3 protein and lists the most common genes and DNA from its rows. TCRdb, not the original authors, processed these V and J calls. A total of around 42,000 distinct CDR3 sequences appear in this sample, roughly 12% of them only once. Jointly, the top ten make up 4.5% to 6% of the sample.

This clonotype has just a few counts. The target of this receptor is not known. Base qualities are not recorded, but no much larger clone differs from it by a single base. The sample's time point label, decoded: pre-sensitization, week 0. The sample's treatment or condition, from its label and the paper: therapeutic diphenylcyclopropenone sensitization with weekly scalp DPC. At every patch-test visit, the blood draw took place before the patch test was put on. To be eligible, patients had to be aged 18 to 70, diagnosed with alopecia and judged suitable for DPC therapy, while pregnant patients were excluded. Unfractionated whole blood was collected in Tempus Blood RNA tubes, and total RNA was extracted from that blood. V is pruned by 3 bases and J by 9 bases, leaving 27 bases of the junction without a gene match. Including cysteine and phenylalanine, the CDR3 has 21 amino acids. Only CDR3 DNA is held: 63 bases, read in frame from base 1. Looking up the germline V gene yields CDR1 SGHNT and CDR2 YENEEA.

The sample was whole blood, taken in connection with sensitization to the hapten diphenylcyclopropenone (DPC). The clonotype was recovered from a woman under 40 with alopecia areata. Some clones in this sample may be carry-over from other donors' samples. The chain is encoded by TRBV11-3 joined to TRBJ2-1; TRBD2 fits 9 bases in the junction. The CDR3 protein sequence reads: CASSFMGPKSKAGGVGSEQFF. The nucleotide sequence reads as follows: TGTGCCAGCAGCTTTATGGGGCCGAAATCGAAAGCGGGAGGAGTGGGATCTGAGCAGTTCTTC.